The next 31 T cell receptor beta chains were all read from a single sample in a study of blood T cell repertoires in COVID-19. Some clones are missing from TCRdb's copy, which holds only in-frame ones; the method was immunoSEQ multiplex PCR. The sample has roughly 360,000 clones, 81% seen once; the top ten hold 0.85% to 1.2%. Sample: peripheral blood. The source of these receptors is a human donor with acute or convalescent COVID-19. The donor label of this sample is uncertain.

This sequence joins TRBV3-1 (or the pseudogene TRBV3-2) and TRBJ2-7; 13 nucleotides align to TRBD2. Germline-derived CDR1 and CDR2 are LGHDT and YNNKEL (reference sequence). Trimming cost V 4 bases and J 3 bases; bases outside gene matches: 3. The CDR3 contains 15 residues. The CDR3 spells CASSRRLAGGYEQYF. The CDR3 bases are TGTGCCAGCAGCCGTAGACTAGCGGGGGGCTACGAGCAGTACTTC.

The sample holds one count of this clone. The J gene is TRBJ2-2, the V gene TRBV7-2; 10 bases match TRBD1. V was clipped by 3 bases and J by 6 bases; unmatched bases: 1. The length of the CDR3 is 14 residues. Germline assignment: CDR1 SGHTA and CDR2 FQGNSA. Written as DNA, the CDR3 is TGTGCCAGCAGCTTTGACAGGGGGCCCGGGGAGCTGTTTTTT. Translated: CASSFDRGPGELFF.

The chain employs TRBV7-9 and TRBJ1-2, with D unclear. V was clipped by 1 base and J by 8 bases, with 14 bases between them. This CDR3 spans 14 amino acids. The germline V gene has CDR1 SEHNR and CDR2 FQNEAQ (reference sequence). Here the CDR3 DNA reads TGTGCCAGCAGCTTAGGAGATCGGGAAGGGGGCTACACCTTC. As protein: CASSLGDREGGYTF.

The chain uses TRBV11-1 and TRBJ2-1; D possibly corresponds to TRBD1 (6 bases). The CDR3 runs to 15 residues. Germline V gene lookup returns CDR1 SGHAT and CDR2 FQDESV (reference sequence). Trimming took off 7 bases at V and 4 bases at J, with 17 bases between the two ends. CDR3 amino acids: CASKSSITGYNEQFF. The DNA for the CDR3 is TGTGCCAGCAAGAGTAGTATCACAGGGTACAATGAGCAGTTCTTC.

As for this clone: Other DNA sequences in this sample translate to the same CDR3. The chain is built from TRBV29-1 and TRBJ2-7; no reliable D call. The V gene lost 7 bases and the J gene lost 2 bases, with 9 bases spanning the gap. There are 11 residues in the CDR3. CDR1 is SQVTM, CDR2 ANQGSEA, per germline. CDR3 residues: CSAGDTYEQYF. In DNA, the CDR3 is TGCAGCGCAGGAGATACCTACGAGCAGTACTTC.

The CDR3 spells CASSLGPSRGQETQYF. The CDR3 region has the DNA TGTGCCAGCAGCTTAGGGCCTTCCAGGGGTCAAGAGACCCAGTACTTC. The chain combines TRBV7-9 with TRBJ2-5; maybe TRBD1 (6 bases). V was trimmed by 1 base and J by 2 bases, leaving 14 bases between them. This CDR3 spans 16 amino acids. Germline V gene lookup returns CDR1 SEHNR and CDR2 FQNEAQ (reference sequence).

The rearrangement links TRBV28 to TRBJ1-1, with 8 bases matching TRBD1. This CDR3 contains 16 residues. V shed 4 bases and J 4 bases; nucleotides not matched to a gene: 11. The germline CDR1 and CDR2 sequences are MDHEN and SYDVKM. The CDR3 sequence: CASSSPRGQFLTEAFF. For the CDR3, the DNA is TGTGCCAGCAGTTCGCCCAGGGGGCAGTTCCTCACTGAAGCTTTCTTT.

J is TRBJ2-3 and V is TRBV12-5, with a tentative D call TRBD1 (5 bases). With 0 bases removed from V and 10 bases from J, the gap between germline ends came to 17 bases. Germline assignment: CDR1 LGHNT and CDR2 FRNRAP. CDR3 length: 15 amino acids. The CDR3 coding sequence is TGTGCTAGTGGTTTGGTGGGGCATATTGCCGGAGCGCAGTATTTT. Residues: CASGLVGHIAGAQYF.

The CDR3 DNA reads TGTGCCAGCAGCAAACCGGGACAGGGCAAGTATGGCTACACCTTC. Its protein product is CASSKPGQGKYGYTF. The chain has TRBV6-5 and TRBJ1-2; 9 bases line up with TRBD1. The ends lost 6 bases at V and 5 bases at J; junction bases unmatched: 10. CDR3 length: 15 residues. CDR1 and CDR2 (germline): MNHEY, SVGAGI.

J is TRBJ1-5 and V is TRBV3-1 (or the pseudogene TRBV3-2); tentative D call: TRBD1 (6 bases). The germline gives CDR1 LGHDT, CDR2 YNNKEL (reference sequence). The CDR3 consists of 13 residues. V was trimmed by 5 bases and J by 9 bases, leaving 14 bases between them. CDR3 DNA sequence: TGTGCCAGCAGCGCACAGGGTTTGGGGCCCCAGCATTTT. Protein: CASSAQGLGPQHF.

The CDR3 loop is CASSLVEGAGANYGYTF. In nucleotides, the CDR3 is TGCGCCAGCAGCTTGGTTGAGGGGGCAGGGGCTAACTATGGCTACACCTTC. This chain uses TRBV5-1 with TRBJ1-2, with 7 bases aligning to TRBD1. The CDR3 runs to 17 residues. CDR1 and CDR2 (germline): SGHRS, YFSETQ. V lost 0 bases, J lost 0 bases, and 8 bases stayed unmatched.

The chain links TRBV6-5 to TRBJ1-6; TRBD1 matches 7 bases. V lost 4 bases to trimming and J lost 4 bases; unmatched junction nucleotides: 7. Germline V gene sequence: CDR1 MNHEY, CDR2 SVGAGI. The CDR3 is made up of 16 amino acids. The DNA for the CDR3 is TGTGCCAGCAGTTGGTTGGACAGGCCGTATAATTCACCCCTCCACTTT. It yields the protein CASSWLDRPYNSPLHF.

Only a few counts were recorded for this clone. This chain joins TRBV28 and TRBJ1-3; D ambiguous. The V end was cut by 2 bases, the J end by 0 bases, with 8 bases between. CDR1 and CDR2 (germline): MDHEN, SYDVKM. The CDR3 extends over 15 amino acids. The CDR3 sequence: CASSLLGGSGNTIYF. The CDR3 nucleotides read TGTGCCAGCAGTTTACTCGGAGGCTCTGGAAACACCATATATTTT.

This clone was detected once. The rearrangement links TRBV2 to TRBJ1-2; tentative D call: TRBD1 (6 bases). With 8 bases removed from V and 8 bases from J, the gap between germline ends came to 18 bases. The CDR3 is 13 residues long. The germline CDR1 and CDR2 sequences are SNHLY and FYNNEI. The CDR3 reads CASQTQGTGGYTF. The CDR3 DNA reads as TGTGCCAGCCAGACACAGGGAACGGGCGGCTACACCTTC.

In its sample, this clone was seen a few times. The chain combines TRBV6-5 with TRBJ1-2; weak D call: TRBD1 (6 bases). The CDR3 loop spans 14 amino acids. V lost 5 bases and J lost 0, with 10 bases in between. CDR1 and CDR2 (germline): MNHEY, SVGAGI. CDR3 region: CASSLTGTNYGYTF. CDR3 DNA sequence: TGTGCCAGCAGTCTAACAGGGACTAACTATGGCTACACCTTC.

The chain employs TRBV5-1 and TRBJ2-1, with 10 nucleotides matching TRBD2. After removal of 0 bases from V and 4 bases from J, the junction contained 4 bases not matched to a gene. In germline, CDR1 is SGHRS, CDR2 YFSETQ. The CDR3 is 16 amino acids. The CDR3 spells CASSLVSGGLYNEQFF. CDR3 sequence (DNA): TGCGCCAGCAGCTTGGTTAGCGGGGGGTTATACAATGAGCAGTTCTTC.

CDR3 sequence: CATSMTGAGTGELFF. The CDR3 bases are TGTGCCACCAGCATGACAGGGGCGGGCACCGGGGAGCTGTTTTTT. The chain employs TRBV15 and TRBJ2-2; 8 nucleotides agree with TRBD1. Unmatched junction bases numbered 5, after V lost 4 bases and J lost 4 bases. Germline CDR1 and CDR2: LNHNV and YYDKDF (reference sequence). The CDR3 covers 15 residues.

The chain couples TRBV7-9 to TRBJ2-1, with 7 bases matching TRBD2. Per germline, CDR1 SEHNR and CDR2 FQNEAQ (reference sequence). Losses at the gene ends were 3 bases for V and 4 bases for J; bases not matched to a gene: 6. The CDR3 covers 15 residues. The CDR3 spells CASSFVRGGYNEQFF. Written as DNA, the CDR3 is TGTGCCAGCAGCTTCGTCCGCGGGGGATACAATGAGCAGTTCTTC.

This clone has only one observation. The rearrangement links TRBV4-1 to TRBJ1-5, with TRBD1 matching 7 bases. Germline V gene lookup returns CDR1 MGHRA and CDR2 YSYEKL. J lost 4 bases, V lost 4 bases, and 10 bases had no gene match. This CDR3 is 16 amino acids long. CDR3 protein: CASSRDRAGVNQPQHF. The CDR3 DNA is TGCGCCAGCAGCCGAGACAGGGCGGGAGTTAATCAGCCCCAGCATTTT.

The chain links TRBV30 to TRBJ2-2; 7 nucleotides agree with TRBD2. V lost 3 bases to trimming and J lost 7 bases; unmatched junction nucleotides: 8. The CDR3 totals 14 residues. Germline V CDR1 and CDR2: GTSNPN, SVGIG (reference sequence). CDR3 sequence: CAWRGQGGFGELFF. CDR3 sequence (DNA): TGTGCCTGGAGGGGTCAGGGAGGGTTCGGGGAGCTGTTTTTT.

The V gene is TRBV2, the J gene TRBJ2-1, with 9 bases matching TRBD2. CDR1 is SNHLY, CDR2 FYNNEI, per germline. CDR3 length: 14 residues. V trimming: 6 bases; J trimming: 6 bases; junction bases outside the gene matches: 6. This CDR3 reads CASRPREGRNEQFF. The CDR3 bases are TGTGCCAGCAGGCCGCGGGAGGGCCGCAATGAGCAGTTCTTC.

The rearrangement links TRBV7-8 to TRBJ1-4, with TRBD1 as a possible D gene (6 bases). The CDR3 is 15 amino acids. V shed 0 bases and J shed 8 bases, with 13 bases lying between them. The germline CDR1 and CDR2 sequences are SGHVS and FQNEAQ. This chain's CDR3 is CASSLAQTGGEKLFF. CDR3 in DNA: TGTGCCAGCAGCTTAGCGCAGACAGGTGGAGAAAAACTGTTTTTT.

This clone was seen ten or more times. DNA of the CDR3: TGTGCCAGTGGTAGCGGAGTAGCCAAAAATGAGCAGTTCTTC. It is translated as CASGSGVAKNEQFF. The chain uses TRBV19 and TRBJ2-1, with D perhaps matching TRBD2 (6 bases). Germline values: CDR1 LNHDA, CDR2 SQIVND (reference sequence). Trimming removed 8 bases from V and 7 bases from J, with 18 bases in between. The CDR3 sequence is 14 residues long.

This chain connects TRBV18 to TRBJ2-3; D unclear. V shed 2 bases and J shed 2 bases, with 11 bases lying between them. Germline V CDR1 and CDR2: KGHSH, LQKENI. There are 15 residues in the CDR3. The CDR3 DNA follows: TGTGCCAGCTCACCATTCTCTACTCCCACAGATACGCAGTATTTT. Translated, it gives CASSPFSTPTDTQYF.

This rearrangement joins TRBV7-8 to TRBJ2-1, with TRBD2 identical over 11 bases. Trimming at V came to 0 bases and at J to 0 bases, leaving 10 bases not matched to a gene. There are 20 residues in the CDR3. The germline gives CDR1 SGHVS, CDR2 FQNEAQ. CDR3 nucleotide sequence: TGTGCCAGCAGCTTAGCGCTCTCTAGCGGGGGGCTAAGCTCCTACAATGAGCAGTTCTTC. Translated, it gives CASSLALSSGGLSSYNEQFF.

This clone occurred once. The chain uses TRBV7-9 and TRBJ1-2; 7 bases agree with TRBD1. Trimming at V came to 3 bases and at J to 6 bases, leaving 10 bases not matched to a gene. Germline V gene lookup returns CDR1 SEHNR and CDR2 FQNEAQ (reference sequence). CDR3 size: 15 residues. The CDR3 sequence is CASSFAGQVSNGYTF. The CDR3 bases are TGTGCCAGCAGCTTTGCCGGACAGGTCTCGAATGGCTACACCTTC.

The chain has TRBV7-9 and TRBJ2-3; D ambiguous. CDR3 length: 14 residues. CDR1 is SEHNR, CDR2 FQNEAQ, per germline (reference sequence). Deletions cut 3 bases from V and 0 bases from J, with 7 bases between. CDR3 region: CASSFGASTDTQYF. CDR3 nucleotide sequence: TGTGCCAGCAGCTTCGGTGCTAGCACAGATACGCAGTATTTT.

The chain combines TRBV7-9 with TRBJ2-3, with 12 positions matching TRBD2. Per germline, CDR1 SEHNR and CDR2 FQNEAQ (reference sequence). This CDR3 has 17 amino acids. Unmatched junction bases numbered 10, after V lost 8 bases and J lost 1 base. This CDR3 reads CASLQLAGGRGTDTQYF. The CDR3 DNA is TGTGCCAGCTTACAACTAGCGGGAGGCCGCGGCACAGATACGCAGTATTTT.

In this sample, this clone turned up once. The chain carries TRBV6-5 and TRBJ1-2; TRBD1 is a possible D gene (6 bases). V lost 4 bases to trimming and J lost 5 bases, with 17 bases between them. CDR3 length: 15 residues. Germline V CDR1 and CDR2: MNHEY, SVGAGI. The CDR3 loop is CASSSQGQGSYGYTF. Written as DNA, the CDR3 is TGTGCCAGCAGTTCCCAGGGGCAGGGTTCATATGGCTACACCTTC.

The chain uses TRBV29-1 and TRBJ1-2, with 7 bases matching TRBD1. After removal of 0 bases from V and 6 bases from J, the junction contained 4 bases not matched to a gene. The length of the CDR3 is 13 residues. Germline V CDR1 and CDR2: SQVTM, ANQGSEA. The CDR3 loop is CSVEDSTGDGYTF. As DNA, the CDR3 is TGCAGCGTTGAAGATTCAACAGGGGATGGCTACACCTTC.

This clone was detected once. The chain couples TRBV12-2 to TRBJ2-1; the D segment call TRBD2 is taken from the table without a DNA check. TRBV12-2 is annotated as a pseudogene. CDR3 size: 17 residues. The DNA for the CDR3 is TGTGCAAGTCGCCCAACCCAGTATGGGGGGGGAGACAATGAGCAGTTCTTC. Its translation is CASRPTQYGGGDNEQFF.